The TCR beta chain described here comes from a study of blood T cell repertoires in COVID-19. The CDR3 is 13 amino acids. Trimming left V 3 bases short and J 0 bases short, with 6 bases between. Only in-frame clones appear in the TCRdb table, and some are missing; sequencing was by immunoSEQ multiplex PCR. The data contain about 210,000 clones, 80% to 85% of them seen just once; the ten biggest clones take up approximately 5.6%. The source of this sequence is a woman between 70 and 85 years old with COVID-19, enrolled during active disease. The V and J genes are TRBV12-3 or TRBV12-4 and TRBJ2-7; D is possibly TRBD2 (5 bases). The specimen sequenced was peripheral blood. The CDR3 coding sequence is TGTGCCAGCAGTTTGACTATCTCCTACGAGCAGTACTTC. Translating gives CASSLTISYEQYF.